One and the same sample provided the 2 T cell receptor beta chains below, sequenced in a study of shared clonotypes between healthy human individuals. The method was immunoSEQ multiplex PCR; TCRdb's version includes in-frame clones alone and lacks a portion of them. The table has hundreds of thousands of clones, around 80% seen once. The sample was PBMCs. Source of these receptors: a middle-aged woman in good health. Some clones in this sample may be carry-over from other donors' samples.

The gene calls are TRBV28 and TRBJ1-2, with 7 bases identical to TRBD1. V dropped 5 bases and J dropped 0; count of bases not matched to a gene: 15. This CDR3 is built from 18 residues. Germline CDR1 is MDHEN and CDR2 is SYDVKM. CDR3 sequence reads: CASSPSRDRRPTNYGYTF. CDR3 DNA sequence: TGTGCCAGCAGTCCCTCCCGGGACAGACGGCCCACTAACTATGGCTACACCTTC.

V is TRBV4-1 and J is TRBJ2-7; D is unresolved. In germline, CDR1 is MGHRA, CDR2 YSYEKL. This CDR3 contains 13 residues. Trimming left V 1 base short and J 3 bases short, with 7 bases between. This CDR3 is CASSQAQLYEQYF. In nucleotides, the CDR3 is TGCGCCAGCAGCCAAGCGCAGCTCTACGAGCAGTACTTC.